At least ten counts were recorded for the clone carrying this T cell receptor (beta chain). Its antigen is not known. This CDR3 contains 14 residues. V shed 8 bases and J 4 bases; nucleotides not matched to a gene: 6. Germline V gives CDR1 MNHEY, CDR2 SMNVEV (reference sequence). This record comes from a study of regulatory T cells in long-lasting Graves disease. Study-level background: Newly diagnosed Graves' patients had under 3 months of antithyroid drugs. Study-wide points: It was peripheral blood alone, not thyroid tissue, that was studied.

Library construction for TCR beta used iRepertoire HTBI primers and Arm-PCR of CDR3 regions. Using its own MiXCR run on the multiplex PCR reads, TCRdb lists one record per CDR3 protein. The table includes 400,000 to 550,000 distinct CDR3 sequences, just under 15% detected once. Documented time point: newly diagnosed GD, antithyroid drugs for less than 3 months. Extracted RNA from PBMCs served as the source of the TCR library. The sample was also linked to a second study, of T cells in Graves' hyperthyroidism and ophthalmopathy. Turning to that study: During a first-round RT-PCR of the TCR CDR3, the HTBI primer set was used. Patients with ophthalmopathy were separated from those with stable hyperthyroidism by a 13 V-J model.

This clonotype was sampled from a woman aged 25 to 39 with Graves disease. The chain uses TRBV27 and TRBJ2-5, with TRBD2 matching 11 bases. The sequencing here drew on peripheral blood mononuclear cells (PBMCs), taken at new diagnosis, from a patient treated with antithyroid drugs. CDR3 DNA sequence: TGTGCCAGCCGCGAACTAGCGGGAGCAGAGACCCAGTACTTC. Its protein is CASRELAGAETQYF.